This TCR beta chain was identified in a study of shared clonotypes between healthy human individuals. The study, taken as a whole, reports: Non-shared clonotypes had lower generation probabilities than those shared by all four donors.

Data came from immunoSEQ multiplex PCR; TCRdb stores just in-frame clones and leaves some out. The profile covers 2 million to 3 million clones, with over 85% appearing a single time and over 0.12% taken by the ten largest. Turning to this clone: Its specificity is not known. In the same sample, other DNA sequences code for this CDR3.

This CDR3 is 14 amino acids long. V shed 1 base and J shed 4 bases, with 8 bases lying between them. Germline CDR1 MGHRA, CDR2 YSYEKL. The chain links TRBV4-1 to TRBJ1-5; D not certain. Sequencing used naive CD4+ T cells sorted from blood. Described subset: CD45RA+ positively selected. This receptor was obtained from a man aged 18 to 29 in good health. DNA of the CDR3: TGCGCCAGCAGCCAAGTACGGGGTAATCAGCCCCAGCATTTT. Translated, it gives CASSQVRGNQPQHF.